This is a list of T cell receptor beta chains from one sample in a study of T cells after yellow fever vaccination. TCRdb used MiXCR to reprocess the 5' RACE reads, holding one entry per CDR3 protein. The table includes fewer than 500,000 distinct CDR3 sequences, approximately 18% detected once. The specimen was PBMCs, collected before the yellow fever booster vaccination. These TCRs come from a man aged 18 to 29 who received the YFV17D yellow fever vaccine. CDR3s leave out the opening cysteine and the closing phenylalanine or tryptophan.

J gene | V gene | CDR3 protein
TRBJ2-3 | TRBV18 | ASSPPPGGTADTQY
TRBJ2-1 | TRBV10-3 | AIDSFGEQF
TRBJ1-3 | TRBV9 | ASSGGTGAGNTIY
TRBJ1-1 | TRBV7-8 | ASSLLVSTGELYTEAF
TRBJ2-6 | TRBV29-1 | SQLDATRSGANVLT
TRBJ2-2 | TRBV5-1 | ASSSGSGPNTGELF
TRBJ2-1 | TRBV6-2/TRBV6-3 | ASSYDGGMNNEQF
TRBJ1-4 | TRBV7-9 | ASSFGGDSLANEKLF
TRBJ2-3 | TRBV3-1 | ASSQVWRGQQDTQY
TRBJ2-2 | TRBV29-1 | SVPGTTNTGELF
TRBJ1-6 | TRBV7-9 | ASSLGGGTGENSPLH
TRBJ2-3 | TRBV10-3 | AISEQGADTQY
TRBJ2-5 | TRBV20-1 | SATPGLAKQETQY
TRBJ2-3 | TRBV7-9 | ASLPRASGDTDTQY
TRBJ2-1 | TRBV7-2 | ASSSLGTAGSRGQF
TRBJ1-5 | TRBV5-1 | ASSSRERLPPQNQPQH
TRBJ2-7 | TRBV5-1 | ASSPDRDVGYEQY
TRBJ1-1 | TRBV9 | ASSVDGREAEAF
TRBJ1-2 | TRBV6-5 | ASSYQTGGGYGYT
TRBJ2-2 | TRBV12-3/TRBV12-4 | ASSLGFGGPAGELF
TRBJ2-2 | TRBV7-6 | ASSLSGGTRATGELF
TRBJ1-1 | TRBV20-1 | SARVGGEAF
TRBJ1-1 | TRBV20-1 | SASPPGGNTEAF
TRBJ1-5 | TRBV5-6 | ASSSGTGWQPQH
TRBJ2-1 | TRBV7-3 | ASSPSGSGGYNEQF
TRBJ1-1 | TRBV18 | ASSRQGTRTEAF
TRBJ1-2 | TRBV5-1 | ASSTDGNNYGYT
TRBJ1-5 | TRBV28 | ASGRGDNQPQH
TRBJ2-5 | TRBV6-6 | ASRPPLVDRQETQY
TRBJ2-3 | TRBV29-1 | SVEMTGQDTQY
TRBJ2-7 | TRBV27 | ASRRRPQEQGFFYEQY
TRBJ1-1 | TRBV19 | ASSTTGGAEAF
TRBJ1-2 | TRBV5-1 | ASSLEGGGYGYT
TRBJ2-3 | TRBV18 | ATLPGGPKFSTDTQY
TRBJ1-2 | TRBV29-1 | SVEAPGAGYT
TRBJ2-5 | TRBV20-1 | SARFLFLRGRETQY
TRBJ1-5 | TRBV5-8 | ASSFGSFQPQH
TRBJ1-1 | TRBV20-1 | SARDLSGPGTEAF
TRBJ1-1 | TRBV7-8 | ASSEAPTEAF
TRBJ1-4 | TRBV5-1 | ASKRTGDEKLF
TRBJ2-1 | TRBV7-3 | ASSQSPLSGHNEQF
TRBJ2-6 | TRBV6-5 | ASSYFGTSGANVLT
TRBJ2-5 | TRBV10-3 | AISSLTGLPSETQY
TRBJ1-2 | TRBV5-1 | ASSKTTDRNYGYT
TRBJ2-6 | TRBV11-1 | ASSLPSGANVLT
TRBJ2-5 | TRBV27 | ASSLNYVLTAQETQY
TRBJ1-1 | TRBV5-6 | ASEKRRETNTEAF
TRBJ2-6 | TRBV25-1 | ASSGGLPSGANVLT
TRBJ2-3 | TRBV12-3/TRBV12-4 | ASTFLGAVADTQY
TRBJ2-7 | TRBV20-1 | SARTGGWEQY
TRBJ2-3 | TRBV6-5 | ASSYGGQHPDTQY
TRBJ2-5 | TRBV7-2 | ASRPTSGGIQETQY